One and the same sample provided the 25 T cell receptor beta chains below, sequenced in a study of OX40 agonist ivuxolimab in advanced cancers. The assay was immunoSEQ multiplex PCR, and TCRdb's table has in-frame clones only and misses some. The data hold 77,000 or so clones, with 86% observed a single time. The input for sequencing was CD4+ or CD8+ T cells sorted from blood, taken in a trial of the OX40 agonist ivuxolimab. These TCRs come from an adult with an advanced solid tumor such as melanoma, head and neck, liver or kidney cancer.

This clone was detected once. The chain carries TRBV5-1 and TRBJ2-6; no reliable D call. V was cut by 0 bases and J by 0 bases, with 7 bases left in between. CDR3 length equals 16 residues. Germline lookup yields CDR1 SGHRS and CDR2 YFSETQ. In DNA, the CDR3 is TGCGCCAGCAGCTTGGACGCCTCCTCTGGGGCCAACGTCCTGACTTTC. Residues: CASSLDASSGANVLTF.

The chain couples TRBV10-1 to TRBJ2-3; a weak D match, TRBD2 (5 bases). CDR1 is WNHNN and CDR2 is SYGVQD in the germline V gene (reference sequence). The CDR3 extends over 12 amino acids. With 2 bases removed from V and 6 bases from J, the gap between germline ends came to 6 bases. As DNA, the CDR3 is TGCGCCAGCAGTGAGGGCGGGGATACGCAGTATTTT. Amino acids: CASSEGGDTQYF.

V and J are TRBV11-3 and TRBJ2-2; D is perhaps TRBD2 (5 bases). The germline V gene has CDR1 SGHNT and CDR2 YENEEA. Trimming cost V 5 bases and J 5 bases, with 18 bases left between them. This CDR3 spans 16 amino acids. The CDR3 region has the DNA TGTGCCAGCAGCCCAGAAGGAGGCGGCAGGACCGGGGAGCTGTTTTTT. As protein: CASSPEGGGRTGELFF.

V and J are TRBV30 and TRBJ2-5, with D hard to call. V lost 2 bases to trimming and J lost 5 bases, with 15 bases between them. Germline V gene data show CDR1 as GTSNPN and CDR2 as SVGIG (reference sequence). The CDR3 has 14 residues. As DNA, the CDR3 is TGTGCCTGGAGTCCGCTAGGTTCAGCGGAGACCCAGTACTTC. Its protein is CAWSPLGSAETQYF.

The V and J genes are TRBV5-1 and TRBJ1-3; tentative D call: TRBD1 (6 bases). The CDR3 length is 16 residues. The V gene lost 2 bases and the J gene lost 4 bases, with 16 bases spanning the gap. Germline CDR1 SGHRS, CDR2 YFSETQ. This CDR3 reads CASSFSLGGAGNTIYF. CDR3 coding DNA: TGCGCCAGCAGCTTCAGTTTGGGGGGCGCAGGAAACACCATATATTTT. The full variable domain, rest sourced from reference TRBV5-1 and TRBJ1-3, is KAGVTQTPRYLIKTRGQQVTLSCSPISGHRSVSWYQQTPGQGLQFLFEYFSETQRNKGNFPGRFSGRQFSNSRSEMNVSTLELGDSALYLCASSFSLGGAGNTIYFGEGSWLTVV.

The chain combines TRBV6-5 with TRBJ2-3, with D perhaps assigned TRBD1 or TRBD2 (6 bases each). Germline CDR1 reads MNHEY; CDR2 reads SVGAGI. Trimming cost V 0 bases and J 4 bases, with 8 bases left between them. This CDR3 has 14 amino acids. The CDR3 bases are TGTGCCAGCAGTTACTCGGAGGGGGCAGATACGCAGTATTTT. Protein sequence: CASSYSEGADTQYF.

This rearrangement joins TRBV6-4 to TRBJ2-1; 14 positions match TRBD2. Losses at the gene ends were 6 bases for V and 6 bases for J; bases not matched to a gene: 4. Germline V gene lookup returns CDR1 MRHNA and CDR2 SNTAGT. This CDR3 spans 15 amino acids. The CDR3 sequence: CASSPGLAGVNEQFF. Here the CDR3 DNA reads TGTGCCAGCAGCCCGGGACTAGCGGGAGTCAATGAGCAGTTCTTC.

The rearrangement uses TRBV15 and TRBJ2-7, with 7 bases fitting TRBD2. CDR1 is LNHNV, CDR2 YYDKDF, per germline (reference sequence). The CDR3 is made up of 15 amino acids. With 0 bases clipped from V and 5 bases from J, the junction kept 7 bases outside the gene matches. The CDR3 is CATSRELRGGHEQYF. CDR3 sequence (DNA): TGTGCCACCAGCAGAGAACTTCGCGGGGGTCACGAGCAGTACTTC. The full variable domain, rest sourced from reference TRBV15 and TRBJ2-7, is DAMVIQNPRYQVTQFGKPVTLSCSQTLNHNVMYWYQQKSSQAPKLLFHYYDKDFNNEADTPDNFQSRRPNTSFCFLDIRSPGLGDTAMYLCATSRELRGGHEQYFGPGTRLTVT.

J is TRBJ1-5 and V is TRBV19; 9 nucleotides match TRBD1. Germline V lookup: CDR1 LNHDA, CDR2 SQIVND (reference sequence). CDR3 length equals 16 residues. V shed 3 bases, J shed 3 bases, and the junction held 6 bases outside the gene matches. The CDR3 sequence: CASSIPTGGANQPQHF. In nucleotides, the CDR3 is TGTGCCAGTAGTATTCCAACAGGGGGCGCCAATCAGCCCCAGCATTTT.

The CDR3 nucleotides read TGTGCCAGCAGCACGGAGTACAATGAGCAGTTCTTC. Translation gives CASSTEYNEQFF. V gene TRBV28 combines with J gene TRBJ2-1, with D unresolved. The CDR3 has 12 residues. V lost 6 bases, J lost 4 bases, and 7 bases lay in between. Per germline, CDR1 MDHEN and CDR2 SYDVKM.

The V call is TRBV5-5, the J call TRBJ2-5; D is ambiguous. Germline V gene lookup returns CDR1 SGHKS and CDR2 YYEKEE (reference sequence). Trimming removed 5 bases at V and 4 bases at J, with 9 bases between. The CDR3 runs 12 residues. CDR3 protein: CASRRALETQYF. CDR3 DNA: TGTGCCAGCAGACGGGCTTTAGAGACCCAGTACTTC.

This clone was recorded only once. This rearrangement joins TRBV5-5 to TRBJ1-4; possibly TRBD1 for D (6 bases). Germline CDR1 SGHKS, CDR2 YYEKEE (reference sequence). V was clipped by 3 bases and J by 2 bases, with 17 bases between them. CDR3 size: 17 residues. The CDR3 protein is CASSSSPQGLTNEKLFF. In DNA, the CDR3 is TGTGCCAGCAGCTCATCCCCCCAGGGGCTGACTAATGAAAAACTGTTTTTT.

The chain recombines TRBV9 with TRBJ2-3; TRBD1 aligns across 11 bases. CDR3 length equals 15 residues. From germline, CDR1 is SGDLS and CDR2 YYNGEE. With 4 bases clipped from V and 5 bases from J, the junction kept 6 bases outside the gene matches. The CDR3 nucleotides read TGTGCCAGCAGCCTGGGGACAGGGGGTGAAGATACGCAGTATTTT. As protein: CASSLGTGGEDTQYF.

This clone is a singleton in its sample. J is TRBJ1-1 and V is TRBV19, with 8 positions matching TRBD1. The CDR3 spans 15 residues. The germline V gene has CDR1 LNHDA and CDR2 SQIVND (reference sequence). J lost 1 base, V lost 4 bases, and 5 bases had no gene match. The CDR3 sequence: CASSRGQGANTEAFF. The CDR3 coding sequence is TGTGCCAGTAGTAGAGGGCAGGGGGCGAACACTGAAGCTTTCTTT. The complete variable domain, with remaining parts taken from reference TRBV19 and TRBJ1-1, reads DGGITQSPKYLFRKEGQNVTLSCEQNLNHDAMYWYRQDPGQGLRLIYYSQIVNDFQKGDIAEGYSVSREKKESFPLTVTSAQKNPTAFYLCASSRGQGANTEAFFGQGTRLTVV.

V gene TRBV7-9 combines with J gene TRBJ1-2; TRBD1 might be the D (5 bases). The CDR3 loop spans 12 amino acids. V was trimmed by 7 bases and J by 3 bases, leaving 9 bases between them. Germline V gene sequence: CDR1 SEHNR, CDR2 FQNEAQ (reference sequence). Written as DNA, the CDR3 is TGTGCCAGCATTAGGGGTGACTATGGCTACACCTTC. It translates to CASIRGDYGYTF.

V is TRBV5-1 and J is TRBJ2-3; D possibly corresponds to TRBD2 (5 bases). The CDR3 contains 16 residues. Per the germline V gene, CDR1 is SGHRS and CDR2 is YFSETQ. Trimming took 4 bases from V and 2 from J, leaving 17 bases between them. CDR3 nucleotides: TGCGCCAGCAGCGTGCCCCACAGCGGTGACACAGATACGCAGTATTTT. This translates into CASSVPHSGDTDTQYF.

The J gene is TRBJ1-5, the V gene TRBV30; no reliable D call. V lost 2 bases to trimming and J lost 7 bases, with 12 bases between them. Germline CDR1 is GTSNPN and CDR2 is SVGIG (reference sequence). The CDR3 loop spans 13 amino acids. Here the CDR3 DNA reads TGTGCCTGGAGTCCCCAGGTAGGGCAGCCCCAGCATTTT. It translates to CAWSPQVGQPQHF.

V is TRBV6-4 and J is TRBJ2-2; D call uncertain. Between the trimmed V and J ends, which lost 4 bases and 4 bases, there was a span of 13 bases. CDR3 size: 15 residues. Germline V gene data show CDR1 as MRHNA and CDR2 as SNTAGT. This CDR3 is CASSVDTMGTGELFF. DNA of the CDR3: TGTGCCAGCAGTGTCGATACAATGGGCACCGGGGAGCTGTTTTTT.

The chain joins TRBV30 to TRBJ1-5; TRBD1 is a possible D gene (5 bases). V was cut by 4 bases and J by 0 bases, with 10 bases left in between. The CDR3 consists of 14 residues. Per the germline V gene, CDR1 is GTSNPN and CDR2 is SVGIG (reference sequence). Here the CDR3 reads CAWNRGGSNQPQHF. In DNA form, the CDR3 reads TGTGCCTGGAACCGGGGCGGTAGCAATCAGCCCCAGCATTTT.

The V and J genes are TRBV5-1 and TRBJ1-5; D not certain. Looked up from germline, CDR1 is SGHRS and CDR2 is YFSETQ. The germline V and J ends were trimmed by 0 bases and 5 bases, with 9 bases remaining between them. This CDR3 contains 14 residues. CDR3 nucleotide sequence: TGCGCCAGCAGCTTGGGTAGGGCCGATCAGCCCCAGCATTTT. This encodes CASSLGRADQPQHF.

The chain couples TRBV6-5 to TRBJ1-1, with 11 bases matching TRBD1. The CDR3 is 15 amino acids. V lost 2 bases and J lost 5; bases outside the gene matches: 4. In germline, CDR1 is MNHEY, CDR2 SVGAGI. The CDR3 loop reads CASSYGGQGGTEAFF. The CDR3, as DNA: TGTGCCAGCAGTTACGGGGGACAGGGGGGGACTGAAGCTTTCTTT.

A remark on this clone: Other DNA sequences in this sample translate to the same CDR3. The V gene is TRBV27, the J gene TRBJ2-2, with a weak D call TRBD1 (5 bases). Germline V CDR1 and CDR2: MNHEY, SMNVEV (reference sequence). Trimming pared 7 bases from V and 4 bases from J, leaving 10 bases between. This CDR3 spans 13 amino acids. The CDR3 is CASNRGGTGELFF. CDR3 nucleotide sequence: TGTGCCAGCAATAGGGGTGGCACCGGGGAGCTGTTTTTT.

The chain carries TRBV19 and TRBJ2-3; TRBD1 matches at 9 bases. The germline V gene encodes CDR1 LNHDA and CDR2 SQIVND (reference sequence). The CDR3 is 14 residues long. The V and J ends lost 9 bases and 3 bases, in that order; junction bases with no gene match: 7. In DNA, the CDR3 is TGTGCCAGCCAAGGACAGGGGAGAACAGATACGCAGTATTTT. Protein: CASQGQGRTDTQYF.

The chain links TRBV30 to TRBJ2-7, with no clear D. Germline V gene sequence: CDR1 GTSNPN, CDR2 SVGIG (reference sequence). This CDR3 has 13 amino acids. Trimming removed 2 bases from V and 4 bases from J, with 12 bases in between. The CDR3 DNA is TGTGCCTGGAGTCGTCTTATCGGATACGAGCAGTACTTC. Protein sequence: CAWSRLIGYEQYF.

The V call is TRBV15, the J call TRBJ1-2, with no clear D. The CDR3 loop spans 13 amino acids. Germline CDR1 is LNHNV and CDR2 is YYDKDF (reference sequence). V shed 1 base and J shed 2 bases, with 5 bases lying between them. The CDR3 DNA reads as TGTGCCACCAGCAGAGGGGGAAACTATGGCTACACCTTC. Amino acids: CATSRGGNYGYTF.